The TCR beta chain under discussion was sequenced for a study of cytomegalovirus exposure and HLA in healthy donors. The CDR3 loop spans 14 amino acids. Germline-derived CDR1 and CDR2 are ENHRY and SYGVKD. Nominal health characterized the donors when sampled, though unrecorded immune exposures were likely. General observations from the study: Most TCR sequences showed up rarely, but some public TCRs showed up in many donors. Three of the chains that were CMV-associated were confirmed in vitro to be specific for CMV antigens.

A remark on this clone: The target antigen is unknown.

This PCR relied on a set of 60 Vbeta primers and 13 Jbeta primers. Clones were sequenced by immunoSEQ multiplex PCR, and TCRdb holds only the in-frame ones, with some missing. This sample carries over 80,000 clones, more than 70% of them seen once, and the ten largest clones take less than 4%. This chain links TRBV10-3 with TRBJ2-5, with D perhaps TRBD1 (6 bases). The J call could be wrong; TRBJ2-7 is a better fit for the DNA end. This sequence originates from a man aged 35-49 years in good health and CMV-seronegative. Sequenced: PBMCs. The CDR3 region has the DNA TGTGCCAACCAACAGGGTCCAACTGCCTACGAGCAGTACTTC. Translation: CANQQGPTAYEQYF.